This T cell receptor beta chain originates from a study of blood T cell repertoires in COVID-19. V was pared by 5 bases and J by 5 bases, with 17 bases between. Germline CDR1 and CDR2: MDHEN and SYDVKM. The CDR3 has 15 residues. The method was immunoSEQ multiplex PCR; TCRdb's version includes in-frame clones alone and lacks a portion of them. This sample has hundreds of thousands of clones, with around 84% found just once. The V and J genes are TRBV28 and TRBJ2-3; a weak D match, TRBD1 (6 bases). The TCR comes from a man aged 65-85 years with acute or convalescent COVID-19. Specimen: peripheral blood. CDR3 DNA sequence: TGTGCCAGCAGTCCCCTAGGGGCCAGGGGAGATACGCAGTATTTT. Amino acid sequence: CASSPLGARGDTQYF.